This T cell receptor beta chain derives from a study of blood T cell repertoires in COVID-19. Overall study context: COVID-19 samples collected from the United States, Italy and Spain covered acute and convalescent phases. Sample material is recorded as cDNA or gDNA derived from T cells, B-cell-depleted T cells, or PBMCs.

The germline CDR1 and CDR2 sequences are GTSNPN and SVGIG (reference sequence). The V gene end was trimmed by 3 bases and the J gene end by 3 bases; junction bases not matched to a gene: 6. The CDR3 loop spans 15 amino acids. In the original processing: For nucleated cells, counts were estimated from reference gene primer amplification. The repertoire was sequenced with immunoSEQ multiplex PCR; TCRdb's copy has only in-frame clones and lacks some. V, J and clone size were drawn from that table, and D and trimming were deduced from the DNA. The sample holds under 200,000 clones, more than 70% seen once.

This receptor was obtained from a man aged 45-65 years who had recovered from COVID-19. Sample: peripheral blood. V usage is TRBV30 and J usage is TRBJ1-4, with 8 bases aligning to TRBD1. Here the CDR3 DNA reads TGTGCCTGGAGGGCGACAGGGGTGGCTAATGAAAAACTGTTTTTT. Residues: CAWRATGVANEKLFF.